This is a list of T cell receptor beta chains from one sample in a study of blood T cell repertoires in COVID-19. Assay: immunoSEQ multiplex PCR; the TCRdb copy retains only in-frame clones and omits some. The sample has around 210,000 clones; around three quarters are singletons. The sequenced material came from peripheral blood. The receptors derive from a woman in her sixties or seventies with acute or convalescent COVID-19. CDR3s include the opening cysteine and the closing phenylalanine or tryptophan. A D gene is named only where the DNA matches it firmly. Size tells how often a clone was seen (once, few, many) or the class of an expanded clone, and some rows leave it out.

V: TRBV6-7; size: -; J: TRBJ1-2; D: TRBD1; DNA: TGTGCCAATGCACAGGGGATGACTAACTATGGCTACACCTTC; CDR3: CANAQGMTNYGYTF
V: TRBV29-1; size: -; J: TRBJ2-7; D: -; DNA: TGCAGCGTGGCAGGGTACGAGCAGTACTTC; CDR3: CSVAGYEQYF
V: TRBV18; size: -; J: TRBJ1-1; D: -; DNA: TGTGCCAGCTCACCTCTTGAGACAGCGAACACTGAAGCTTTCTTT; CDR3: CASSPLETANTEAFF
V: TRBV7-8; size: -; J: TRBJ2-7; D: TRBD2; DNA: TGTGCCAGCAGCTTAGAGGGGACTAGCTCCTACGAGCAGTACTTC; CDR3: CASSLEGTSSYEQYF
V: TRBV5-1; size: few; J: TRBJ1-3; D: -; DNA: TGCGCCAGCAGCTTGGAAAACGGGGGAAACACCATATATTTT; CDR3: CASSLENGGNTIYF
V: TRBV2; size: -; J: TRBJ1-2; D: -; DNA: TGTGCCAATCTAGGACAGCTGGGCGGCTACACCTTC; CDR3: CANLGQLGGYTF
V: TRBV28; size: -; J: TRBJ2-5; D: -; DNA: TGTGCCAGCAGTTTCGTACAGGCCTACCAAGAGACCCAGTACTTC; CDR3: CASSFVQAYQETQYF
V: TRBV2; size: -; J: TRBJ2-5; D: -; DNA: TGTGCCAGCAGTGGGGGTTACGAGCGGACCCCGCCGGAGACCCAGTACTTC; CDR3: CASSGGYERTPPETQYF
V: TRBV7-3; size: -; J: TRBJ2-1; D: TRBD1; DNA: TGTGCCAGCGCCGACAGGGCCAATGAGCAGTTCTTC; CDR3: CASADRANEQFF
V: TRBV30; size: -; J: TRBJ2-7; D: TRBD1; DNA: TGTGCCTGGAGTGGGGGGACAGGGACCTACGAGCAGTACTTC; CDR3: CAWSGGTGTYEQYF
V: TRBV18; size: -; J: TRBJ1-5; D: -; DNA: TGTGCCAGCTCACGGGCAGGGTATAATCAGCCCCAGCATTTT; CDR3: CASSRAGYNQPQHF
V: TRBV4-2; size: -; J: TRBJ2-5; D: -; DNA: TGTGCCAGCAGCCAAGATCGCGGGGTACAAGAGACCCAGTACTTC; CDR3: CASSQDRGVQETQYF
V: TRBV28; size: few; J: TRBJ2-3; D: -; DNA: TGTGCCAGCAGTCTGACAGCGCAGAGGCAGTATTTT; CDR3: CASSLTAQRQYF
V: TRBV28; size: -; J: TRBJ1-5; D: -; DNA: TGTGCCAGCAGCCGGGGTGATCAGCCCCAGCATTTT; CDR3: CASSRGDQPQHF
V: TRBV29-1; size: -; J: TRBJ2-7; D: TRBD2; DNA: TGCAGCGTTGATGCGGGTCTCGGGGGGTACGAGCAGTACTTC; CDR3: CSVDAGLGGYEQYF
V: TRBV30; size: once; J: TRBJ1-4; D: -; DNA: TGTGCCTGGGCGACAGGAACTAATGAAAAACTGTTTTTT; CDR3: CAWATGTNEKLFF
V: TRBV24-1; size: -; J: TRBJ2-3; D: TRBD2; DNA: TGTGCCACCAGTGATCCTTCAGAGACTAGCGGGAGCTATAATACGCAGTATTTT; CDR3: CATSDPSETSGSYNTQYF
V: TRBV19; size: -; J: TRBJ2-2; D: TRBD2; DNA: TGTGCCAGTAGTATCGGGACTAGCGGGAGCACCGGGGAGCTGTTTTTT; CDR3: CASSIGTSGSTGELFF
V: TRBV19; size: -; J: TRBJ1-6; D: TRBD1; DNA: TGTGCCAGTAGTGTCCTCGTCGACAGGGGGGGAAATTCACCCCTCCACTTT; CDR3: CASSVLVDRGGNSPLHF
V: TRBV27; size: -; J: TRBJ2-7; D: -; DNA: TGTGCCAGCAGAATATCTTCCGGGACAAGTGCCTACGAGCAGTACTTC; CDR3: CASRISSGTSAYEQYF
V: TRBV7-9; size: -; J: TRBJ1-1; D: TRBD1; DNA: TGTGCCAGCAGCGAGGGACAGGCGGACACTGAAGCTTTCTTT; CDR3: CASSEGQADTEAFF
V: TRBV5-1; size: -; J: TRBJ2-1; D: -; DNA: TGCGCCAGCAGGCTTGGGGCGGAGTCCTACAATGAGCAGTTCTTC; CDR3: CASRLGAESYNEQFF
V: TRBV2; size: -; J: TRBJ2-7; D: TRBD1; DNA: TGTGCCAGCGGGACAGGAACCTACGAGCAGTACTTC; CDR3: CASGTGTYEQYF
V: TRBV6-5; size: -; J: TRBJ2-1; D: TRBD2; DNA: TGTGCCAGCAGTTACACGGGACTAGCGGGAAGCCATGAGCAGTTCTTC; CDR3: CASSYTGLAGSHEQFF
V: TRBV5-1; size: -; J: TRBJ2-1; D: -; DNA: TGCGCCAGCAGCCCGGGCGGGTCCTACAATGAGCAGTTCTTC; CDR3: CASSPGGSYNEQFF
V: TRBV5-6; size: -; J: TRBJ1-1; D: -; DNA: TGTGCCAGCAGCTACGGACAGTTGGGAGCTTTCTTT; CDR3: CASSYGQLGAFF
V: TRBV11-2; size: -; J: TRBJ2-7; D: TRBD1; DNA: TGTGCCAGCAGCCCTACCGGGACAGACCCCGAGCAGTACTTC; CDR3: CASSPTGTDPEQYF
V: TRBV29-1; size: once; J: TRBJ2-3; D: -; DNA: TGCAGCGTTGATCGGGAAACCACAGATACGCAGTATTTT; CDR3: CSVDRETTDTQYF
V: TRBV19; size: -; J: TRBJ2-3; D: -; DNA: TGTGCCAGTAGTCAGGATACGCAGTATTTT; CDR3: CASSQDTQYF
V: TRBV5-6; size: -; J: TRBJ1-2; D: -; DNA: TGTGCCAGCAGCTTCTACAGGGACGGCTACACCTTC; CDR3: CASSFYRDGYTF
V: TRBV29-1; size: once; J: TRBJ2-7; D: TRBD2; DNA: TGCAGCGTTGAAGGTCGGGCTAGCGGGAGTTCCTACGAGCAGTACTTC; CDR3: CSVEGRASGSSYEQYF
V: TRBV29-1; size: -; J: TRBJ1-1; D: -; DNA: TGCAGCGTCATCCCGGGACGCGGGGGGATGAACACTGAAGCTTTCTTT; CDR3: CSVIPGRGGMNTEAFF
V: TRBV19; size: -; J: TRBJ1-1; D: -; DNA: TGTGCCAGTAGTATCAATCAGCGAACTGAAGCTTTCTTT; CDR3: CASSINQRTEAFF
V: TRBV5-1; size: -; J: TRBJ2-7; D: -; DNA: TGCGCCAGCAGCTTGTATGACAGCTCCTACGAGCAGTACTTC; CDR3: CASSLYDSSYEQYF
V: TRBV9; size: -; J: TRBJ2-1; D: -; DNA: TGTGCCAGCAGCCTATCCGACAGCTTTCAATACAATGAGCAGTTCTTC; CDR3: CASSLSDSFQYNEQFF
V: TRBV3-1/TRBV3-2; size: -; J: TRBJ1-6; D: TRBD1; DNA: TGTGCCAGCAGCCAGGCCGGGACAGCTAATTCACCCCTCCACTTT; CDR3: CASSQAGTANSPLHF
V: TRBV7-3; size: -; J: TRBJ1-1; D: -; DNA: TGTGCCAGCAGCTTGGCAGGGCCCTACGCTGAAGCTTTCTTT; CDR3: CASSLAGPYAEAFF
V: TRBV3-1/TRBV3-2; size: -; J: TRBJ2-7; D: -; DNA: TGTGCCAGCAGCCCTCTGACAGGTTCCTACGAGCAGTACTTC; CDR3: CASSPLTGSYEQYF
V: TRBV7-9; size: few; J: TRBJ1-4; D: TRBD1; DNA: TGTGCCAGCAGCGGGACAGGGGGTGAAAAACTGTTTTTT; CDR3: CASSGTGGEKLFF
V: TRBV9; size: -; J: TRBJ2-1; D: -; DNA: TGTGCCAGCACCGACGGGGGATTTGAGCAGTTCTTC; CDR3: CASTDGGFEQFF
V: TRBV27; size: -; J: TRBJ1-1; D: -; DNA: TGTGCCAAAAGGAGGGTCAGCCCAAACACTGAAGCTTTCTTT; CDR3: CAKRRVSPNTEAFF
V: TRBV10-3; size: -; J: TRBJ2-3; D: -; DNA: TGTGCCATCAGTGGAGAGGGAGGCGTCACAGATACGCAGTATTTT; CDR3: CAISGEGGVTDTQYF
V: TRBV9; size: -; J: TRBJ2-1; D: TRBD2; DNA: TGTGCCAGCAGCGTAGAATGGGCGGGAGGCGGCTACAATGAGCAGTTCTTC; CDR3: CASSVEWAGGGYNEQFF
V: TRBV10-3; size: -; J: TRBJ2-3; D: -; DNA: TGTGCCATCAGGGGAGGCACAGATACGCAGTATTTT; CDR3: CAIRGGTDTQYF
V: TRBV6-6; size: -; J: TRBJ2-7; D: -; DNA: TGTGCCAGCAGTCAAAGGGGGGGCGCGCATACCTACTTCGAGCAGTACTTC; CDR3: CASSQRGGAHTYFEQYF
V: TRBV27; size: -; J: TRBJ1-1; D: TRBD1; DNA: TGTGCCAGCAGTCTCGACAGGGTAACTGAAGCTTTCTTT; CDR3: CASSLDRVTEAFF
V: TRBV27; size: -; J: TRBJ1-2; D: -; DNA: TGTGCCAGCAGTTTGGGGGGGGGCGCGTCCTATGGCTACACCTTC; CDR3: CASSLGGGASYGYTF
V: TRBV19; size: -; J: TRBJ1-1; D: -; DNA: TGTGCCAGTAGTATCTCGTTTTTTGTTAACACTGAAGCTTTCTTT; CDR3: CASSISFFVNTEAFF
V: TRBV18; size: once; J: TRBJ1-1; D: TRBD1; DNA: TGTGCCAGCTCACCGGCTCCCGGGACAGGGAAGACGAACACTGAAGCTTTCTTT; CDR3: CASSPAPGTGKTNTEAFF
V: TRBV9; size: -; J: TRBJ2-2; D: TRBD2; DNA: TGTGCCAGCAGCGCGCCGACCCGGGGGGTAACCGGGGAGCTGTTTTTT; CDR3: CASSAPTRGVTGELFF
V: TRBV12-3/TRBV12-4; size: -; J: TRBJ1-1; D: -; DNA: TGTGCCAGCAGTTTCAATTCGGACACTGAAGCTTTCTTT; CDR3: CASSFNSDTEAFF
V: TRBV5-1; size: -; J: TRBJ1-3; D: -; DNA: TGCGCCAGCAGGAAGTTCCCGTCGCAGCGGCTCATCTCTGGAAACACCATATATTTT; CDR3: CASRKFPSQRLISGNTIYF
V: TRBV5-5; size: -; J: TRBJ2-2; D: TRBD1; DNA: TGTGCCAGCAACGCCGGGACAGCCAACACCGGGGAGCTGTTTTTT; CDR3: CASNAGTANTGELFF
V: TRBV12-5; size: -; J: TRBJ2-7; D: TRBD1; DNA: TGTGCTAGTGGGTACCGGGACAGGGTTTACTTC; CDR3: CASGYRDRVYF
V: TRBV7-9; size: -; J: TRBJ2-7; D: TRBD2; DNA: TGTGCCAGCAGCCCCGGACTAGCGGCCCCCTACGAGCAGTACTTC; CDR3: CASSPGLAAPYEQYF
V: TRBV6-5; size: -; J: TRBJ2-7; D: -; DNA: TGTGCCAGCAAACTGGGCCCTCTGGGCTACGAGCAGTACTTC; CDR3: CASKLGPLGYEQYF
V: TRBV24-1; size: -; J: TRBJ2-2; D: TRBD1; DNA: TGTGCCACCAGTGACGACAGGACAGGTGGAAACACCGGGGAGCTGTTTTTT; CDR3: CATSDDRTGGNTGELFF